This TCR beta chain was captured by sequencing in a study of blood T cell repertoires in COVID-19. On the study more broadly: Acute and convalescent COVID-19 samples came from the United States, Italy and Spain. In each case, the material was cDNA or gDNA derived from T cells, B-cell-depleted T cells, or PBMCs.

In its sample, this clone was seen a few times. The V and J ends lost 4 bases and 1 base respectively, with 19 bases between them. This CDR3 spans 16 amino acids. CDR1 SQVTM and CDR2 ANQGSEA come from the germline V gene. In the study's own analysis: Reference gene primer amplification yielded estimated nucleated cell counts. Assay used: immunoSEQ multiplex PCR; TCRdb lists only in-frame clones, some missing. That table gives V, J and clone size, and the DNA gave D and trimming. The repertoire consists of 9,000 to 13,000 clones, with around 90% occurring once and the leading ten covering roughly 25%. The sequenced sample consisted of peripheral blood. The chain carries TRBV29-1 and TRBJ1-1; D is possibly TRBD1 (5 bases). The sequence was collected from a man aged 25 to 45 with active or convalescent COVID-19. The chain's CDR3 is CSVVPSQWGPNTEAFF. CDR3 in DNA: TGCAGCGTTGTTCCATCACAGTGGGGCCCGAACACTGAAGCTTTCTTT. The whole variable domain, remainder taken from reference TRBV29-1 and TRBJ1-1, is SAVISQKPSRDICQRGTSLTIQCQVDSQVTMMFWYRQQPGQSLTLIATANQGSEATYESGFVIDKFPISRPNLTFSTLTVSNMSPEDSSIYLCSVVPSQWGPNTEAFFGQGTRLTVV.